A single T cell receptor (beta chain) is shown here with its context. What it recognizes is unknown. Expressed TCRB transcripts were sequenced after all isolated RNA was converted to cDNA. The repertoire was sequenced with immunoSEQ multiplex PCR; TCRdb's copy has only in-frame clones and lacks some. This table has about 340,000 clones, 13% appearing once. This entry belongs to a study of beta chain features in type 1 diabetes. Study context: In all, around 110,000,000 sorted cells from all samples were analyzed.

Study conclusions and caveats: All four CD4+ subsets of Type 1 diabetes patients contained TCRB CDR3s that were moderately but significantly shorter.

This CDR3 comprises 16 residues. In germline, CDR1 is PRHDT, CDR2 FYEKMQ (reference sequence). Trimming left V 8 bases short and J 2 bases short, with 21 bases between. A CD45RO/CCR7/CD25/CD127/CD95/CD27 panel sorted naive, central memory, regulatory and stem cell-like memory CD4+ cells. Sorted populations were all over 98% pure. This clonotype originated in a woman aged 18-29 years with type 1 diabetes. The sample consisted of naive CD4+ T cells from blood. The J gene is TRBJ2-5, the V gene TRBV13; a possible D gene is TRBD2 (6 bases). This chain's CDR3 is CASRGSLKGRQETQYF. In nucleotides, the CDR3 is TGTGCCAGCCGTGGCAGTCTCAAAGGGAGGCAAGAGACCCAGTACTTC. The whole variable domain, filled in from reference TRBV13 and TRBJ2-5, reads AAGVIQSPRHLIKEKRETATLKCYPIPRHDTVYWYQQGPGQDPQFLISFYEKMQSDKGSIPDRFSAQQFSDYHSELNMSSLELGDSALYFCASRGSLKGRQETQYFGPGTRLLVL.